This T cell receptor (beta chain) originates from a study of T cell clonotyping in hematopoietic cell transplantation. Method: immunoSEQ multiplex PCR; TCRdb's copy keeps in-frame clones and lacks some. This table has fewer than 100,000 clones, 95% to 97% appearing once. Noted time point: recipient sample about 28 days before transplant, after cytoreduction. This TCR was recovered from a woman aged 45-65 years with acute myeloid leukemia. Some clones in this sample may be carry-over from other donors' samples. The specimen was peripheral blood mononuclear cells, collected before stem cell transplant.

CDR3: CASSYTGSEAFF. The CDR3, as DNA: TGTGCCAGCAGTTACACCGGATCAGAAGCTTTCTTT. The J gene is TRBJ1-1, the V gene TRBV6-5; D gene unclear. V lost 2 bases, J lost 8 bases, and 9 bases lay in between. In germline, CDR1 is MNHEY, CDR2 SVGAGI. The CDR3 consists of 12 residues.